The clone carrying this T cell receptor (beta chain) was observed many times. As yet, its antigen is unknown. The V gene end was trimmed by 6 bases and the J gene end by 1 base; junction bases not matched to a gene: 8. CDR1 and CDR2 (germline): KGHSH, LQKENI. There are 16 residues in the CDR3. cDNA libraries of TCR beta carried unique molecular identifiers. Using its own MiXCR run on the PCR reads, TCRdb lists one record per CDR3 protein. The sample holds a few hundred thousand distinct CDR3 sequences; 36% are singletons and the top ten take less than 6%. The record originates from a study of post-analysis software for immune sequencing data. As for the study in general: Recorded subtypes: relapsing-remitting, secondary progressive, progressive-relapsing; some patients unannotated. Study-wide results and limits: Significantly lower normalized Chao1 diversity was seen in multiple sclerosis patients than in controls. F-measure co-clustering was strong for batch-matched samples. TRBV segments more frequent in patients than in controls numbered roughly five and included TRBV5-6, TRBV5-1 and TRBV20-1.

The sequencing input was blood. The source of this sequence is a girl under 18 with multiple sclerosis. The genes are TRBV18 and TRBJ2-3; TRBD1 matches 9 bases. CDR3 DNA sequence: TGTGCCAGCTCCCCTAACAGGGGGCTGCGCACAGATACGCAGTATTTT. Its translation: CASSPNRGLRTDTQYF.